A single sample gave rise to the 26 T cell receptor beta chains below, sequenced in a study of blood T cell repertoires in COVID-19. The protocol was immunoSEQ multiplex PCR, while the TCRdb copy is restricted to in-frame clones and leaves out a portion. The repertoire includes hundreds of thousands of clones, more than 75% of them detected once, and about 1.6% sits in the top ten. Sequenced sample: peripheral blood. The receptors here all came from a woman aged 40 to 49 who had recovered from COVID-19.

The V gene is TRBV7-2, the J gene TRBJ1-5, with D hard to call. Trimming took 4 bases from V and 7 from J, leaving 8 bases between them. CDR3 length: 12 residues. CDR1 is SGHTA, CDR2 FQGNSA, per germline. The CDR3 DNA follows: TGTGCCAGCAGCTGGGCTGGGCAGCCCCAGCATTTT. Residues: CASSWAGQPQHF. Combining the CDR3 with reference TRBV7-2 and TRBJ1-5 gives the whole variable domain GAGVSQSPSNKVTEKGKDVELRCDPISGHTALYWYRQSLGQGLEFLIYFQGNSAPDKSGLPSDRFSAERTGGSVSTLTIQRTQQEDSAVYLCASSWAGQPQHFGDGTRLSIL.

CDR3 sequence: CAWNEAGGSYEQYF. DNA of the CDR3: TGTGCCTGGAATGAAGCGGGGGGATCCTACGAGCAGTACTTC. The rearrangement uses TRBV30 and TRBJ2-7; 9 positions agree with TRBD2. Germline V gene sequence: CDR1 GTSNPN, CDR2 SVGIG (reference sequence). The CDR3 is 14 residues long. Trimming took 4 bases from V and 1 from J; bases not matched to a gene: 5.

The chain combines TRBV6-6 with TRBJ2-7; weak D call: TRBD1 (5 bases). CDR1 is MNHNY, CDR2 SVGAGI, per germline (reference sequence). V lost 5 bases to trimming and J lost 2 bases, with 13 bases between them. This CDR3 is built from 14 residues. CDR3 protein: CASSPYRFPYEQYF. DNA for the CDR3: TGTGCCAGCAGTCCGTACAGGTTCCCCTACGAGCAGTACTTC.

This clone was seen only a few times. The chain combines TRBV10-3 with TRBJ1-3; D not resolved. The CDR3 totals 13 residues. Germline V lookup: CDR1 ENHRY, CDR2 SYGVKD. V shed 6 bases and J shed 4 bases, with 10 bases lying between them. This chain's CDR3 is CAIREGEGNTIYF. The CDR3 nucleotides are TGTGCCATCAGGGAAGGAGAGGGAAACACCATATATTTT.

The genes are TRBV5-1 and TRBJ1-5; no clear D gene. The CDR3 has 14 amino acids. Deletions cut 2 bases from V and 3 bases from J, with 9 bases between. Germline CDR1 reads SGHRS; CDR2 reads YFSETQ. The CDR3 loop is CASSLWQNNQPQHF. The CDR3 DNA reads TGCGCCAGCAGCTTATGGCAGAACAATCAGCCCCAGCATTTT.

Written as DNA, the CDR3 is TGTGCCAGCAGCTTGGTTGGGGGGAGCTCCTACAATGAGCAGTTCTTC. This sequence encodes CASSLVGGSSYNEQFF. The chain combines TRBV5-6 with TRBJ2-1, with D possibly matching TRBD2 (6 bases). The CDR3 totals 16 residues. Germline V gene data show CDR1 as SGHDT and CDR2 as YYEEEE. Trimming pared 0 bases from V and 0 bases from J, leaving 10 bases between.

The DNA for the CDR3 is TGCGCCAGCAGCCAAGAGGGGACTAGGGTCCCCGGGGAGCTGTTTTTT. It yields the protein CASSQEGTRVPGELFF. The rearrangement uses TRBV4-3 and TRBJ2-2; 8 positions agree with TRBD2. Unmatched junction bases numbered 6, after V lost 0 bases and J lost 6 bases. The germline V gene encodes CDR1 LGHNA and CDR2 YSLEER. The CDR3 is 16 amino acids.

The chain links TRBV3-1 (or the pseudogene TRBV3-2) to TRBJ2-7; 9 bases are shared with TRBD2. This CDR3 region has 16 residues. The ends lost 3 bases at V and 1 base at J; junction bases unmatched: 7. The germline CDR1 and CDR2 sequences are LGHDT and YNNKEL (reference sequence). CDR3 protein: CASSHSSGEESYEQYF. Written as DNA, the CDR3 is TGTGCCAGCAGCCATTCTAGCGGGGAGGAGTCCTACGAGCAGTACTTC.

The chain uses TRBV9 and TRBJ2-7; maybe TRBD1 (6 bases). Trimming removed 4 bases from V and 3 bases from J, with 17 bases in between. The germline CDR1 and CDR2 sequences are SGDLS and YYNGEE. This CDR3 contains 15 residues. The CDR3 sequence is CASSPRTDRSYEQYF. CDR3 bases: TGTGCCAGCAGCCCCCGGACAGACCGCAGCTACGAGCAGTACTTC.

This chain connects TRBV10-2 to TRBJ2-5, with D unclear. The CDR3 covers 17 residues. The V gene's germline CDR1 is WSHSY and CDR2 SAAADI. V was cut by 2 bases and J by 2 bases, with 18 bases left in between. The CDR3 loop is CASSERLERPAQETQYF. The CDR3 DNA is TGCGCCAGCAGTGAGCGACTGGAGAGACCCGCGCAAGAGACCCAGTACTTC.

This clone was counted once. The V call is TRBV12-3 or TRBV12-4, the J call TRBJ2-7; unclear D gene. Trimming stripped 0 bases from V and 2 bases from J, with 5 bases between. This CDR3 spans 13 amino acids. The CDR3 bases are TGTGCCAGCAGTTTAGCGTCAGCCTACGAGCAGTACTTC. Protein sequence: CASSLASAYEQYF.

This clone is a singleton in its sample. The V gene is TRBV9, the J gene TRBJ1-2; tentatively, D is TRBD1 (5 bases). Germline V gene data show CDR1 as SGDLS and CDR2 as YYNGEE. The length of the CDR3 is 16 residues. Trimming took 2 bases from V and 2 from J, leaving 16 bases between them. For the CDR3, the DNA is TGTGCCAGCAGCGTGGTTAAGGGGTTTCAAAACTATGGCTACACCTTC. Protein: CASSVVKGFQNYGYTF.

There are a few counts of this clone. The V call is TRBV5-1, the J call TRBJ1-2; no definite D call. V was pared by 0 bases and J by 4 bases, with 13 bases between. The length of the CDR3 is 15 residues. The germline CDR1 and CDR2 sequences are SGHRS and YFSETQ. CDR3 region: CASSLGSSGGYGYTF. The CDR3 region has the DNA TGCGCCAGCAGCTTGGGCTCCTCGGGTGGCTATGGCTACACCTTC.

This chain uses TRBV6-5 with TRBJ1-2; 8 positions agree with TRBD1. V was pared by 3 bases and J by 4 bases, with 4 bases of the junction left unmatched. Germline CDR1 reads MNHEY; CDR2 reads SVGAGI. There are 14 residues in the CDR3. The CDR3 reads CASSYQGTGYGYTF. The CDR3 coding sequence is TGTGCCAGCAGTTATCAGGGGACAGGCTATGGCTACACCTTC.

This clone was recorded once. The chain couples TRBV14 to TRBJ2-1; weak D call: TRBD2 (6 bases). Deletions cut 4 bases from V and 9 bases from J, with 7 bases between. This CDR3 is built from 11 residues. Germline V gives CDR1 SGHDN, CDR2 FVKESK. The CDR3 nucleotides are TGTGCCAGCAGCCCCGGGGGTGAGCAGTTCTTC. The encoded protein is CASSPGGEQFF.

The J gene is TRBJ2-3, the V gene TRBV7-3; D ambiguous. CDR3 length: 13 amino acids. The V end lost 2 bases, the J end lost 7 bases, and 10 bases lay between the germline ends. Per the germline V gene, CDR1 is SGHTA and CDR2 is FQGTGA. The CDR3 loop is CASSLLRFNTQYF. Written as DNA, the CDR3 is TGTGCCAGCAGCTTACTCAGGTTCAATACGCAGTATTTT.

This clone occurred a few times. The V call is TRBV6-1, the J call TRBJ2-3; no clear D. The CDR3 has 15 residues. V lost 0 bases and J lost 2, with 9 bases in between. Germline V lookup: CDR1 MNHNS, CDR2 SASEGT. This CDR3 reads CASSEAGRNTDTQYF. In nucleotides, the CDR3 is TGTGCCAGCAGTGAAGCGGGCAGGAACACAGATACGCAGTATTTT.

This chain joins TRBV7-8 and TRBJ1-6; D gene ambiguous. Looked up from germline, CDR1 is SGHVS and CDR2 is FQNEAQ. This CDR3 has 18 amino acids. V shed 0 bases and J shed 1 base, with 13 bases lying between them. The chain's CDR3 is CASSLAHTRRSYNSPLHF. The CDR3 DNA sequence: TGTGCCAGCAGCTTAGCCCACACCCGGAGGTCCTATAATTCACCCCTCCACTTT.

This rearrangement joins TRBV6-2 or TRBV6-3 to TRBJ1-5; D uncertain. Trimming shortened V by 4 bases and J by 10 bases, and 14 bases separated the two germline ends. CDR1 and CDR2 (germline): MNHEY, SVGEGT. The CDR3 loop spans 13 amino acids. The DNA of the CDR3 is TGTGCCAGCAGTTCCCGGGTGCGGCTTCCCCAGCATTTT. Translation: CASSSRVRLPQHF.

The rearrangement uses TRBV4-3 and TRBJ2-7; a possible D gene is TRBD2 (7 bases). The CDR3 loop spans 16 amino acids. Germline CDR1 reads LGHNA; CDR2 reads YSLEER. Trimming took off 1 base at V and 4 bases at J, with 17 bases between the two ends. CDR3: CASSQGGGGARYEQYF. The CDR3 DNA is TGCGCCAGCAGCCAAGGTGGTGGGGGGGCGAGGTACGAGCAGTACTTC.

The CDR3 region is CASSPQGIGTNEKLFF. The CDR3 region has the DNA TGTGCCAGCAGCCCACAGGGGATCGGGACTAATGAAAAACTGTTTTTT. The genes are TRBV7-8 and TRBJ1-4; 7 bases agree with TRBD1. CDR1 is SGHVS, CDR2 FQNEAQ, per germline. V shed 5 bases and J 2 bases; nucleotides not matched to a gene: 8. The CDR3 spans 16 residues.

The gene calls are TRBV20-1 and TRBJ2-1, with 7 bases matching TRBD1. V lost 3 bases and J lost 3; bases outside the gene matches: 14. The germline CDR1 and CDR2 sequences are DFQATT and SNEGSKA (reference sequence). The CDR3 totals 17 residues. CDR3 region: CSASPRQGHSIYNEQFF. CDR3 sequence (DNA): TGCAGTGCTAGTCCTAGACAGGGCCACTCTATCTACAATGAGCAGTTCTTC.

The chain joins TRBV27 to TRBJ1-4, with TRBD1 matching 10 bases. Trimming removed 6 bases from V and 7 bases from J; junction bases left unmatched: 5. The germline gives CDR1 MNHEY, CDR2 SMNVEV (reference sequence). This CDR3 has 14 residues. The chain's CDR3 is CASRLTGGVEKLFF. In DNA form, the CDR3 reads TGTGCCAGCAGGTTGACAGGGGGCGTTGAAAAACTGTTTTTT.

The rearrangement uses TRBV9 and TRBJ2-5; 7 nucleotides line up with TRBD2. Germline loops: CDR1 SGDLS, CDR2 YYNGEE. The CDR3 extends over 15 amino acids. V shed 4 bases and J 1 base; nucleotides not matched to a gene: 7. DNA of the CDR3: TGTGCCAGCAGCACCAAGGGAGGGGTCCAAGAGACCCAGTACTTC. The encoded protein is CASSTKGGVQETQYF.

The rearrangement uses TRBV15 and TRBJ2-7; a weak D match, TRBD2 (6 bases). This CDR3 contains 14 residues. V was trimmed by 1 base and J by 1 base, leaving 8 bases between them. CDR1 is LNHNV, CDR2 YYDKDF, per germline (reference sequence). In DNA, the CDR3 is TGTGCCACCAGCAGAGTTGGAGGGTCCTACGAGCAGTACTTC. Its protein is CATSRVGGSYEQYF.

The chain's CDR3 is CASSQPLGQVGAEAFF. DNA of the CDR3: TGCGCCAGCAGCCAGCCCCTCGGACAGGTGGGGGCTGAAGCTTTCTTT. J is TRBJ1-1 and V is TRBV4-1; 7 nucleotides line up with TRBD1. The CDR3 spans 16 residues. After removal of 3 bases from V and 6 bases from J, the junction contained 13 bases not matched to a gene. Germline assignment: CDR1 MGHRA and CDR2 YSYEKL.